These 29 T cell receptor beta chains originate from one sample sequenced in a study of cytomegalovirus exposure and HLA in healthy donors. The PCR employed 60 Vbeta primers together with 13 Jbeta primers. TCRdb's table, derived via immunoSEQ multiplex PCR, lists solely in-frame clones and lacks some. The data contain under 200,000 clones, 80% of them singletons. Specimen: PBMCs. The receptors stem from a human donor in good health.

A few counts support this clone. The chain uses TRBV4-1 and TRBJ2-7; D remains ambiguous. The germline CDR1 and CDR2 sequences are MGHRA and YSYEKL. The CDR3 has 15 amino acids. Trimming pared 2 bases from V and 0 bases from J, leaving 11 bases between. DNA of the CDR3: TGCGCCAGCAGCCAATACCTAACAGTCTCCTACGAGCAGTACTTC. As protein: CASSQYLTVSYEQYF.

The CDR3 spells CASSENSLGYEQYF. As DNA, the CDR3 is TGTGCCAGCAGTGAAAATAGCTTGGGCTACGAGCAGTACTTC. The rearrangement joins TRBV2 to TRBJ2-7; D gene unclear. The germline CDR1 and CDR2 sequences are SNHLY and FYNNEI. This CDR3 has 14 amino acids. Trimming stripped 2 bases from V and 3 bases from J, with 11 bases between.

V and J are TRBV11-2 and TRBJ1-2, with 9 positions matching TRBD1. The germline V gene encodes CDR1 SGHAT and CDR2 FQNNGV. V trimming: 0 bases; J trimming: 4 bases; junction bases outside the gene matches: 0. The CDR3 is 14 residues long. The CDR3 coding sequence is TGTGCCAGCAGCTTAGAACAGGGGGCCTATGGCTACACCTTC. Residues: CASSLEQGAYGYTF.

This clone is a singleton in its sample. This chain connects TRBV6-6 to TRBJ1-2, with 7 nucleotides matching TRBD1. Germline V lookup: CDR1 MNHNY, CDR2 SVGAGI (reference sequence). The CDR3 consists of 15 residues. The V gene end was trimmed by 6 bases and the J gene end by 2 bases; junction bases not matched to a gene: 9. CDR3 sequence (DNA): TGTGCCAGCAGACTGGGGACAGCGCAGAACTATGGCTACACCTTC. As protein: CASRLGTAQNYGYTF.

This sequence joins TRBV29-1 and TRBJ2-1; unclear D gene. The CDR3 has 14 amino acids. Germline lookup yields CDR1 SQVTM and CDR2 ANQGSEA. The V and J ends lost 8 bases and 7 bases respectively, with 21 bases between them. In nucleotides, the CDR3 is TGCAGCTACTCAGAAAGAACGGTGAGGAATGAGCAGTTCTTC. Its translation: CSYSERTVRNEQFF.

V and J are TRBV6-5 and TRBJ1-1; D remains unclear. V lost 6 bases, J lost 4 bases, and 12 bases lay in between. Per the germline V gene, CDR1 is MNHEY and CDR2 is SVGAGI. The length of the CDR3 is 13 residues. This chain's CDR3 is CASSRGKFTEAFF. Written as DNA, the CDR3 is TGTGCCAGCAGCCGCGGGAAATTCACTGAAGCTTTCTTT.

The chain couples TRBV10-3 to TRBJ2-3; 12 bases fit TRBD1. Germline assignment: CDR1 ENHRY and CDR2 SYGVKD. The V and J ends lost 9 bases and 7 bases, in that order; junction bases with no gene match: 8. CDR3 length: 14 residues. The DNA of the CDR3 is TGTGCCATTAGGCCGGGACAGGGGGCCTATACGCAGTATTTT. It translates to CAIRPGQGAYTQYF.

J is TRBJ2-5 and V is TRBV5-6; TRBD2 matches 14 bases. Germline-derived CDR1 and CDR2 are SGHDT and YYEEEE. The CDR3 runs 17 residues. The junction had 5 bases not matched to a gene; V was cut back by 4 bases and J by 0 bases. In DNA form, the CDR3 reads TGTGCCAGCAGCCGGGGACTAGCGGGGGAGTACCAAGAGACCCAGTACTTC. It is translated as CASSRGLAGEYQETQYF.

This chain joins TRBV11-3 and TRBJ2-3; 8 bases map to TRBD2. V dropped 0 bases and J dropped 0; count of bases not matched to a gene: 2. This CDR3 is built from 16 residues. Germline CDR1 reads SGHNT; CDR2 reads YENEEA. CDR3 residues: CASSLDIAGSTDTQYF. In DNA, the CDR3 is TGTGCCAGCAGCTTAGATATAGCGGGGAGCACAGATACGCAGTATTTT. Based on the CDR3 plus reference TRBV11-3 and TRBJ2-3, the full variable domain is EAGVVQSPRYKIIEKKQPVAFWCNPISGHNTLYWYLQNLGQGPELLIRYENEEAVDDSQLPKDRFSAERLKGVDSTLKIQPAELGDSAVYLCASSLDIAGSTDTQYFGPGTRLTVL.

Comments on this clone: Relative to the germline gene, one junction end is altered; a read error may explain this. This chain connects TRBV7-9 to TRBJ1-1; the D is unclear. Germline assignment: CDR1 SEHNR and CDR2 FQNEAQ (reference sequence). The CDR3 length is 14 residues. The CDR3 DNA reads as TGTTCCAGCGGTGAGACACGTACGTACACTGAAGCTTTCTTT. Its protein is CSSGETRTYTEAFF.

The chain combines TRBV7-2 with TRBJ2-7; D call uncertain. This CDR3 is 12 amino acids long. Germline V gives CDR1 SGHTA, CDR2 FQGNSA. The germline V and J ends were trimmed by 5 bases and 6 bases, with 11 bases remaining between them. The CDR3 protein is CASSRGGSEQYF. The DNA for the CDR3 is TGTGCCAGCAGCCGCGGCGGTAGCGAGCAGTACTTC.

The CDR3 region has the DNA TGCGCCAGCAGCTTAACTAGCGGGGGGGCCGCGTTCCGGGAGCTGTTTTTT. As protein: CASSLTSGGAAFRELFF. The V gene is TRBV5-1, the J gene TRBJ2-2; the match to TRBD2 covers 13 bases. Trimming at V came to 2 bases and at J to 9 bases, leaving 10 bases not matched to a gene. The CDR3 contains 17 residues. Germline V gives CDR1 SGHRS, CDR2 YFSETQ.

This rearrangement joins TRBV21-1 to TRBJ1-1; the table's D gene call, TRBD1, was not cross checked with the DNA. TRBV21-1 is marked as a pseudogene. The CDR3 runs to 16 residues. CDR3 sequence: CASSPRDRGRRTEAFF. The CDR3 DNA reads as TGTGCCAGCAGCCCTCGGGACAGGGGGCGCAGGACTGAAGCTTTCTTT.

This clone appeared a few times. V is TRBV19 and J is TRBJ1-5, with TRBD1 matching 7 bases. This CDR3 has 14 residues. Looked up from germline, CDR1 is LNHDA and CDR2 is SQIVND (reference sequence). V gave up 3 bases and J gave up 3 bases; unmatched junction bases: 2. The chain's CDR3 is CASSMTGNNQPQHF. CDR3 DNA: TGTGCCAGTAGTATGACAGGGAACAATCAGCCCCAGCATTTT.

The chain uses TRBV18 and TRBJ1-1; a weak D match, TRBD1 (6 bases). This CDR3 has 17 amino acids. Trimming left V 3 bases short and J 6 bases short, with 23 bases between. From germline, CDR1 is KGHSH and CDR2 LQKENI. This chain's CDR3 is CASSPPGGLGGRSEAFF. The CDR3 DNA is TGTGCCAGCTCACCCCCGGGGGGGCTCGGGGGTCGATCTGAAGCTTTCTTT.

The chain combines TRBV12-5 with TRBJ2-3, with unresolved D. Germline V lookup: CDR1 LGHNT, CDR2 FRNRAP. Trimming shortened V by 6 bases and J by 10 bases, and 8 bases separated the two germline ends. The CDR3 totals 10 residues. The CDR3 DNA reads TGTGCTAGTGGCCCCGAGTCGCAGTATTTT. Translated, it gives CASGPESQYF.

V gene TRBV7-9 combines with J gene TRBJ2-1; the match to TRBD2 covers 7 bases. The junction had 13 bases not matched to a gene; V was cut back by 2 bases and J by 9 bases. This CDR3 region has 16 residues. Germline V gives CDR1 SEHNR, CDR2 FQNEAQ (reference sequence). As DNA, the CDR3 is TGTGCCAGCAGCTTAATGTCCGGACTAGTAGGCAGTGAGCAGTTCTTC. Its translation: CASSLMSGLVGSEQFF. Complete variable domain (other parts from reference TRBV7-9 and TRBJ2-1): DTGVSQNPRHKITKRGQNVTFRCDPISEHNRLYWYRQTLGQGPEFLTYFQNEAQLEKSRLLSDRFSAERPKGSFSTLEIQRTEQGDSAMYLCASSLMSGLVGSEQFFGPGTRLTVL.

The J gene is TRBJ2-3, the V gene TRBV5-1; the D is unclear. The CDR3 consists of 13 residues. Germline CDR1 and CDR2: SGHRS and YFSETQ. The germline V and J ends were trimmed by 1 base and 5 bases, with 8 bases remaining between them. The CDR3 DNA sequence: TGCGCCAGCAGCTTGCAGGTGAGAGATACGCAGTATTTT. Encoded protein: CASSLQVRDTQYF.

V usage is TRBV4-1 and J usage is TRBJ2-1; D perhaps matches TRBD1 (5 bases). V was trimmed by 2 bases and J by 3 bases, leaving 11 bases between them. Germline V gene sequence: CDR1 MGHRA, CDR2 YSYEKL. This CDR3 has 15 residues. The CDR3 loop reads CASSQSPGHYNEQFF. As DNA, the CDR3 is TGCGCCAGCAGCCAAAGCCCAGGACACTACAATGAGCAGTTCTTC.

This clone occurred once. The chain has TRBV7-2 and TRBJ2-1, with 13 positions matching TRBD2. CDR1 SGHTA and CDR2 FQGNSA come from the germline V gene. The junction had 2 bases not matched to a gene; V was cut back by 1 base and J by 2 bases. The CDR3 covers 17 residues. CDR3 in DNA: TGTGCCAGCAGCTTAGAGACTAGCGGGGGGCCCTACAATGAGCAGTTCTTC. The encoded protein is CASSLETSGGPYNEQFF.

The chain links TRBV4-1 to TRBJ1-3; 7 bases agree with TRBD1. In germline, CDR1 is MGHRA, CDR2 YSYEKL. Trimming cost V 1 base and J 1 base; bases outside gene matches: 10. The CDR3 is made up of 18 amino acids. The CDR3 is CASSQAPIQGKSGNTIYF. CDR3 in DNA: TGCGCCAGCAGCCAAGCCCCAATACAGGGGAAGTCTGGAAACACCATATATTTT.

The genes are TRBV19 and TRBJ2-3, with TRBD2 matching 9 bases. CDR1 and CDR2 from the germline V gene are LNHDA and SQIVND (reference sequence). V gave up 5 bases and J gave up 6 bases; unmatched junction bases: 15. The CDR3 contains 17 residues. CDR3: CASSRSSGGSGQDTQYF. CDR3 sequence (DNA): TGTGCCAGTAGTCGGAGTAGCGGGGGATCTGGCCAGGATACGCAGTATTTT.

The J gene is TRBJ2-2, the V gene TRBV11-3; D is ambiguous. Germline-derived CDR1 and CDR2 are SGHNT and YENEEA. This CDR3 has 14 amino acids. V was shortened by 7 bases and J by 4 bases, with 13 bases between the two germline ends. In DNA, the CDR3 is TGTGCCAGCACCCTTAGTATCTCCACCGGGGAGCTGTTTTTT. Protein product: CASTLSISTGELFF.

This sequence joins TRBV4-3 and TRBJ2-3; 8 bases match TRBD2. CDR1 is LGHNA, CDR2 YSLEER, per germline. The length of the CDR3 is 17 residues. The junction had 5 bases not matched to a gene; V was cut back by 0 bases and J by 0 bases. The CDR3 sequence is CASSQEWLAGSTDTQYF. The DNA of the CDR3 is TGCGCCAGCAGCCAAGAATGGTTAGCGGGGAGCACAGATACGCAGTATTTT.

This clone was seen a few times. The CDR3 nucleotides are TGTGCCAGCAATCGGGACAGGGGGACCGGGGAGCTGTTTTTT. Residues: CASNRDRGTGELFF. The rearrangement links TRBV21-1 to TRBJ2-2; the table gives TRBD1 as D, unverified against the DNA. TRBV21-1 has pseudogene status. The CDR3 runs 14 residues.

The chain recombines TRBV18 with TRBJ1-1; 8 nucleotides match TRBD1. The V gene end was trimmed by 3 bases and the J gene end by 1 base; junction bases not matched to a gene: 10. Germline CDR1 reads KGHSH; CDR2 reads LQKENI. The CDR3 has 17 amino acids. CDR3 amino acids: CASSPQQIGTGNTEAFF. The DNA of the CDR3 is TGTGCCAGCTCACCCCAACAAATAGGGACAGGGAACACTGAAGCTTTCTTT.

The V call is TRBV7-8, the J call TRBJ1-1, with TRBD1 matching 8 bases. V gave up 6 bases and J gave up 0 bases; unmatched junction bases: 3. The germline CDR1 and CDR2 sequences are SGHVS and FQNEAQ. This CDR3 comprises 14 residues. The CDR3 is CASRTGAVNTEAFF. CDR3 coding DNA: TGTGCCAGCAGGACAGGGGCCGTGAACACTGAAGCTTTCTTT.

This rearrangement joins TRBV9 to TRBJ1-2; possible D gene TRBD1, 5 bases. Trimming left V 0 bases short and J 10 bases short, with 13 bases between. The CDR3 consists of 13 residues. Germline CDR1 reads SGDLS; CDR2 reads YYNGEE. The CDR3 region has the DNA TGTGCCAGCAGCGTAGGACAGTCCTCTGACTACACCTTC. As protein: CASSVGQSSDYTF.

The chain uses TRBV6-5 and TRBJ2-2, with D perhaps matching TRBD1 (5 bases). Germline CDR1 is MNHEY and CDR2 is SVGAGI. Trimming removed 2 bases from V and 5 bases from J, with 6 bases in between. The CDR3 consists of 13 residues. The CDR3 protein is CASSYPGTGELFF. The DNA for the CDR3 is TGTGCCAGCAGTTACCCAGGGACCGGGGAGCTGTTTTTT.